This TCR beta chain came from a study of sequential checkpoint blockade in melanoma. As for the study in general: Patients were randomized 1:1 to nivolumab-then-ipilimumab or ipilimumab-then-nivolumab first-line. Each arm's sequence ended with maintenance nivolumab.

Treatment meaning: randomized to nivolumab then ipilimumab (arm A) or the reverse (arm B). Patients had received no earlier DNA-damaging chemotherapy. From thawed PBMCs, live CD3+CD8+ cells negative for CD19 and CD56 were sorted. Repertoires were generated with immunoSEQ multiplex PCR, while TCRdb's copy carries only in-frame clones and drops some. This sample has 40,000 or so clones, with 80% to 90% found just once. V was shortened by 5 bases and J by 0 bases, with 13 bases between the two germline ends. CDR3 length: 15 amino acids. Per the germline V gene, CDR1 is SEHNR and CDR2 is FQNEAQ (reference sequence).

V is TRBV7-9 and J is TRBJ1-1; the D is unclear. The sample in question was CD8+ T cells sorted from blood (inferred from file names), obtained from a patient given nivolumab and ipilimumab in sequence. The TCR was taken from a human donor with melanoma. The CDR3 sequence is CASSPTQRMNTEAFF. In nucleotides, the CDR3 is TGTGCCAGCAGCCCAACACAGAGAATGAACACTGAAGCTTTCTTT.